These 19 T cell receptor beta chains were all obtained from the same sample, sequenced in a study of blood T cell repertoires in COVID-19. The protocol was immunoSEQ multiplex PCR, while the TCRdb copy is restricted to in-frame clones and leaves out a portion. The data contain around 170,000 clones, approximately 79% of them singletons. Sequenced input: peripheral blood. All receptors derive from a young man with active or convalescent COVID-19.

This clone showed up just once. The J gene is TRBJ1-4, the V gene TRBV28, with D possibly TRBD1 on 5 matching bases. This CDR3 spans 13 amino acids. Looked up from germline, CDR1 is MDHEN and CDR2 is SYDVKM. The V gene lost 10 bases and the J gene lost 4 bases, with 13 bases spanning the gap. The CDR3 protein is CATLTVLNEKLFF. CDR3 bases: TGTGCCACCCTGACAGTACTTAATGAAAAACTGTTTTTT.

In this sample, this clone turned up once. This sequence joins TRBV7-2 and TRBJ2-2, with 7 bases matching TRBD2. CDR1 is SGHTA and CDR2 is FQGNSA in the germline V gene. Trimming at V came to 4 bases and at J to 5 bases, leaving 4 bases not matched to a gene. The CDR3 is 14 amino acids. The CDR3: CASSSGGGTGELFF. Written as DNA, the CDR3 is TGTGCCAGCAGCTCTGGGGGAGGGACCGGGGAGCTGTTTTTT.

The chain couples TRBV18 to TRBJ1-2; 8 bases line up with TRBD1. The CDR3 covers 15 residues. Germline CDR1 KGHSH, CDR2 LQKENI. The trim removed 3 bases at V and 5 bases at J, leaving 8 bases unmatched. The CDR3 is CASSPKNRGSYGYTF. The DNA for the CDR3 is TGTGCCAGCTCACCGAAAAACAGGGGGAGTTATGGCTACACCTTC.

V is TRBV6-5 and J is TRBJ2-5, with 7 positions matching TRBD2. Germline V gives CDR1 MNHEY, CDR2 SVGAGI. This CDR3 has 14 residues. V lost 5 bases to trimming and J lost 1 base; unmatched junction nucleotides: 4. The CDR3 sequence is CASSPGGLQETQYF. The CDR3 nucleotides are TGTGCCAGCAGTCCGGGAGGACTCCAAGAGACCCAGTACTTC.

This clone has only one observation. The chain recombines TRBV3-1 (or the pseudogene TRBV3-2) with TRBJ1-4, with D perhaps matching TRBD1 (6 bases). The germline gives CDR1 LGHDT, CDR2 YNNKEL (reference sequence). CDR3 length equals 15 residues. Trimming removed 4 bases from V and 3 bases from J, with 12 bases in between. The CDR3 sequence: CASSRKQGPNEKLFF. As DNA, the CDR3 is TGTGCCAGCAGCCGCAAACAGGGACCTAATGAAAAACTGTTTTTT.

The V gene is TRBV10-1, the J gene TRBJ2-3; 8 bases fit TRBD1. The CDR3 loop spans 15 amino acids. J lost 3 bases, V lost 6 bases, and 8 bases had no gene match. The germline gives CDR1 WNHNN, CDR2 SYGVQD (reference sequence). The DNA of the CDR3 is TGCGCCAGCAGGGCCGGGACAGGTCCGACAGATACGCAGTATTTT. It yields the protein CASRAGTGPTDTQYF.

The chain links TRBV6-4 to TRBJ2-3, with TRBD2 identical over 8 bases. The germline gives CDR1 MRHNA, CDR2 SNTAGT. The CDR3 extends over 18 amino acids. Trimming at V came to 0 bases and at J to 5 bases, leaving 13 bases not matched to a gene. In DNA form, the CDR3 reads TGTGCCAGCAGTGACTCCCCCGGGGGGGGTCGTGGAGAAGATACGCAGTATTTT. This encodes CASSDSPGGGRGEDTQYF.

This rearrangement joins TRBV27 to TRBJ1-5; D unclear. The CDR3 covers 16 residues. Trimming took off 6 bases at V and 4 bases at J, with 19 bases between the two ends. CDR1 is MNHEY, CDR2 SMNVEV, per germline (reference sequence). CDR3 sequence (DNA): TGTGCCAGCAGACGAACAGCTTGGGCTTTTAATCAGCCCCAGCATTTT. The encoded protein is CASRRTAWAFNQPQHF.

V and J are TRBV29-1 and TRBJ2-7; TRBD2 agrees at 9 bases. CDR3 length equals 13 residues. V lost 6 bases, J lost 3 bases, and 6 bases stayed unmatched. CDR1 and CDR2 from the germline V gene are SQVTM and ANQGSEA. The CDR3 loop reads CSVLLAGFYEQYF. CDR3 coding DNA: TGCAGCGTCCTCCTAGCGGGGTTCTACGAGCAGTACTTC.

This chain uses TRBV18 with TRBJ1-1, with 11 bases that match TRBD1. V was clipped by 4 bases and J by 3 bases; unmatched bases: 1. The V gene's germline CDR1 is KGHSH and CDR2 LQKENI. This CDR3 is built from 14 residues. The CDR3 DNA sequence: TGTGCCAGCTCACGGACAGGGGGCGACACTGAAGCTTTCTTT. This codes for CASSRTGGDTEAFF.

V usage is TRBV7-9 and J usage is TRBJ2-3; tentative D call: TRBD2 (5 bases). CDR3 length: 15 amino acids. Trimming took off 4 bases at V and 3 bases at J, with 14 bases between the two ends. The germline V gene has CDR1 SEHNR and CDR2 FQNEAQ (reference sequence). The CDR3 loop reads CASSSRLEGTDTQYF. CDR3 bases: TGTGCCAGCAGCTCCCGGCTAGAGGGTACAGATACGCAGTATTTT.

The V and J genes are TRBV6-1 and TRBJ2-1, with 7 bases matching TRBD1. CDR3 length equals 16 residues. After removal of 4 bases from V and 0 bases from J, the junction contained 6 bases not matched to a gene. CDR1 MNHNS and CDR2 SASEGT come from the germline V gene. CDR3 sequence: CASSGIPGGSYNEQFF. The CDR3 coding sequence is TGTGCCAGCAGTGGAATACCAGGGGGCTCCTACAATGAGCAGTTCTTC.

CDR3 in amino acids: CASSVRHTEAFF. In DNA form, the CDR3 reads TGTGCCAGTAGCGTCAGGCACACTGAAGCTTTCTTT. The chain employs TRBV19 and TRBJ1-1; D ambiguous. Trimming pared 6 bases from V and 3 bases from J, leaving 8 bases between. The CDR3 length is 12 residues. CDR1 is LNHDA, CDR2 SQIVND, per germline (reference sequence).

The CDR3 sequence: CASTPQKGGGRVYNEQFF. The CDR3 nucleotides are TGTGCCAGTACCCCTCAGAAAGGGGGCGGGAGGGTTTACAATGAGCAGTTCTTC. The rearrangement links TRBV19 to TRBJ2-1; 9 positions match TRBD2. V was pared by 7 bases and J by 4 bases, with 17 bases of the junction left unmatched. The CDR3 has 18 residues. CDR1 LNHDA and CDR2 SQIVND come from the germline V gene (reference sequence).

The chain is built from TRBV18 and TRBJ2-1; 10 nucleotides agree with TRBD2. Germline lookup yields CDR1 KGHSH and CDR2 LQKENI. V lost 0 bases, J lost 5 bases, and 1 base stayed unmatched. This CDR3 comprises 15 residues. The CDR3 region is CASSPPGLANNEQFF. The CDR3 nucleotides read TGTGCCAGCTCACCACCGGGACTAGCGAACAATGAGCAGTTCTTC.

This chain links TRBV27 with TRBJ1-1, with D hard to call. CDR3 length: 12 amino acids. Trimming took 8 bases from V and 1 from J, leaving 8 bases between them. Germline CDR1 MNHEY, CDR2 SMNVEV (reference sequence). DNA of the CDR3: TGTGCCAGCGGAGGGCGGAACACTGAAGCTTTCTTT. This codes for CASGGRNTEAFF.

The CDR3 is CASSPLRETQYF. CDR3 in DNA: TGTGCCAGCAGTCCCCTCCGAGAGACCCAGTACTTC. The chain carries TRBV28 and TRBJ2-5; no definite D call. The V gene's germline CDR1 is MDHEN and CDR2 SYDVKM. The CDR3 length is 12 residues. The ends were cut back, 5 bases at V and 4 bases at J, with 8 bases in the middle.

The rearrangement joins TRBV18 to TRBJ2-3; 7 bases map to TRBD2. With V trimmed by 3 bases and J by 6 bases, 0 bases remained unmatched. CDR3 length: 12 amino acids. The germline V gene has CDR1 KGHSH and CDR2 LQKENI. The CDR3 DNA reads TGTGCCAGCTCACCGACTAGCGATACGCAGTATTTT. Its protein product is CASSPTSDTQYF.

This sequence joins TRBV11-2 and TRBJ2-3, with 9 bases that match TRBD2. The germline gives CDR1 SGHAT, CDR2 FQNNGV. With V trimmed by 6 bases and J by 4 bases, 11 bases remained unmatched. This CDR3 has 16 amino acids. The chain's CDR3 is CASRTSAGGGPDTQYF. The CDR3 DNA is TGTGCCAGCAGAACTAGTGCGGGGGGGGGCCCAGATACGCAGTATTTT.